This T cell receptor (beta chain) was profiled in a study of cytomegalovirus exposure and HLA in healthy donors. Study summary: As an earlier analysis found, roughly 180 million T cells yielded 100 million to 130 million unique TCR beta sequences.

The CDR3 is 13 amino acids. The V segment lost 2 bases and the J segment 8 bases; nucleotides outside the gene matches: 6. Germline-derived CDR1 and CDR2 are SGHDT and YYEEEE. 13 Jbeta primers and 60 Vbeta primers were used for the PCR. Here immunoSEQ multiplex PCR was the method, and the copy in TCRdb shows in-frame clones only, minus some. Of 230,000 or so clones listed, around 90% were seen once; the top ten hold about 1.5%. Overall study results and limits: Cytomegalovirus-associated status was assigned to approximately 160 TCR beta chains.

As to this clone: The target antigen is unknown.

The clonotype originates from a girl aged 2-15 years in good health and CMV-seronegative. Sequencing input: PBMCs. V gene TRBV5-6 combines with J gene TRBJ1-2, with TRBD1 matching over 7 bases. The CDR3 region is CASSFGTEQGYTF. CDR3 in DNA: TGTGCCAGCAGCTTTGGGACAGAGCAGGGCTACACCTTC.